This T cell receptor beta chain was obtained from a study of molecular identifiers for immune sequencing clone quantification. This clonotype was seen a few times. TCRdb re-analysed the PCR reads in MiXCR, keeping a single row per CDR3 protein. The sample holds around 480,000 distinct CDR3 sequences; around a fifth are singletons and the top ten take about 0.78%. The germline CDR1 and CDR2 sequences are SGHRS and YFSETQ. With 2 bases removed from V and 0 bases from J, the gap between germline ends came to 12 bases. The CDR3 has 16 amino acids. This clonotype was sampled from a human donor in good health. Some libraries in this study had Jurkat cell RNA spiked in. The sequencing sample was made of naive CD8+ T cells from blood, with Jurkat cell RNA spiked in. Sample subset: FACS-sorted CD8+CD4-CCR7+CD45RA+ naive T cells. The chain joins TRBV5-1 to TRBJ1-5, with D maybe TRBD1 (6 bases). CDR3 nucleotides: TGCGCCAGCAGCTTAAACAGGGATTATAGCAATCAGCCCCAGCATTTT. Its translation: CASSLNRDYSNQPQHF.